These 11 T cell receptor beta chains originate from one sample sequenced in a study of T cells in Graves' hyperthyroidism and ophthalmopathy. It was RNA transcripts that yielded the amplified TCR beta CDR3 regions. The HTBI set primed first-round TCR CDR3 RT-PCR. TCRdb passed the multiplex PCR reads through MiXCR, listing each CDR3 protein once. The table shows about 600,000 distinct CDR3 sequences, with over 12% occurring only once. The sample comprised blood. The receptor set was obtained from a woman aged 18-29 years with Graves' ophthalmopathy.

This clonotype was recorded at least ten times. V and J are TRBV28 and TRBJ2-2; D is tentatively TRBD1 or TRBD2 (7 bases each). The ends were cut back, 6 bases at V and 4 bases at J, with 18 bases in the middle. The CDR3 runs to 16 residues. Germline V gives CDR1 MDHEN, CDR2 SYDVKM. The CDR3 DNA is TGTGCCAGCAGCGCCTCGGGGGGACAGACCACCGGGGAGCTGTTTTTT. This codes for CASSASGGQTTGELFF.

This clonotype was detected a few times. The rearrangement uses TRBV11-2 and TRBJ1-4; the match to TRBD1 covers 9 bases. Unmatched junction bases numbered 6, after V lost 8 bases and J lost 8 bases. In germline, CDR1 is SGHAT, CDR2 FQNNGV. The CDR3 runs to 13 residues. The CDR3 nucleotides are TGTGCCAGCGGTGGGACAGGGATCGAAAAACTGTTTTTT. This gives the protein CASGGTGIEKLFF.

This clonotype was detected only a few times. The chain couples TRBV18 to TRBJ1-6, with TRBD1 as a possible D gene (5 bases). CDR3 length: 14 residues. Deletions cut 6 bases from V and 8 bases from J, with 14 bases between. Germline assignment: CDR1 KGHSH and CDR2 LQKENI. The CDR3 nucleotides read TGTGCCAGCTCGCAACAGGTGCCGGATTCACCCCTCCACTTT. Its protein product is CASSQQVPDSPLHF.

This clonotype was recorded at least ten times. The chain recombines TRBV11-2 with TRBJ2-3; the D is unclear. V was cut by 5 bases and J by 2 bases, with 11 bases left in between. There are 14 residues in the CDR3. Germline lookup yields CDR1 SGHAT and CDR2 FQNNGV. The CDR3 region has the DNA TGTGCCAGCAGCCTCAAGCTTCACACAGATACGCAGTATTTT. Translating gives CASSLKLHTDTQYF.

This clonotype showed up many times. The chain couples TRBV7-2 to TRBJ2-7; weak D call: TRBD2 (5 bases). CDR1 is SGHTA and CDR2 is FQGNSA in the germline V gene. CDR3 length: 14 amino acids. The V and J ends lost 2 bases and 4 bases respectively, with 12 bases between them. In DNA, the CDR3 is TGTGCCAGCAGCTTAATGAGCGGTTCGTACGAGCAGTACTTC. The encoded protein is CASSLMSGSYEQYF.

The rearrangement links TRBV5-1 to TRBJ1-6; 10 positions agree with TRBD1. The CDR3 contains 15 residues. With 0 bases clipped from V and 7 bases from J, the junction kept 1 base outside the gene matches. Germline values: CDR1 SGHRS, CDR2 YFSETQ. CDR3 coding DNA: TGCGCCAGCAGCTTGGCGGGACAGGGGAATTCACCCCTCCACTTT. Its translation is CASSLAGQGNSPLHF.

The rearrangement uses TRBV6-1 and TRBJ1-2, with 7 bases lining up with TRBD1. J lost 1 base, V lost 3 bases, and 8 bases had no gene match. This CDR3 is 16 amino acids long. Germline CDR1 MNHNS, CDR2 SASEGT. The CDR3 bases are TGTGCCAGCAGTGACCCGGACAGGCCTGTTAACTATGGCTACACCTTC. Translation: CASSDPDRPVNYGYTF.

The chain is built from TRBV4-1 and TRBJ1-5; maybe TRBD1 (6 bases). V lost 4 bases and J 5 bases, leaving 15 bases between the germline ends. CDR1 and CDR2 (germline): MGHRA, YSYEKL. This CDR3 spans 15 amino acids. CDR3 bases: TGCGCCAGCAGCCTTAGACAGGTCTTGGATCAGCCCCAGCATTTT. The encoded protein is CASSLRQVLDQPQHF.

This clonotype was recorded many times. V gene TRBV6-1 combines with J gene TRBJ2-7, with D tentatively TRBD2 (5 bases). V lost 11 bases to trimming and J lost 5 bases, with 25 bases between them. The V gene's germline CDR1 is MNHNS and CDR2 SASEGT. This CDR3 contains 15 residues. The CDR3 DNA follows: TGTGCCTTCCGGACCGAACGGCTTGGAGGTGACGAGCAGTACTTC. It yields the protein CAFRTERLGGDEQYF.

This clonotype was seen repeatedly, ten times or more. V and J are TRBV19 and TRBJ1-1; no definite D call. Per germline, CDR1 LNHDA and CDR2 SQIVND (reference sequence). The V end was cut by 3 bases, the J end by 11 bases, with 16 bases between. The CDR3 has 13 residues. CDR3 residues: CASSIRGSEGAFF. DNA for the CDR3: TGTGCCAGTAGTATTCGAGGCTCTGAAGGGGCTTTCTTT.

V and J are TRBV25-1 and TRBJ1-4; the match to TRBD1 covers 7 bases. The germline gives CDR1 MGHDK, CDR2 SYGVNS. The V gene end was trimmed by 4 bases and the J gene end by 8 bases; junction bases not matched to a gene: 4. The CDR3 loop spans 13 amino acids. In nucleotides, the CDR3 is TGTGCCAGCAGTGCCGGGGACAGAGAAAAACTGTTTTTT. This codes for CASSAGDREKLFF.